The clone carrying this TCR beta chain was recorded a few times. This CDR3 region has 15 residues. Looked up from germline, CDR1 is PRHDT and CDR2 is FYEKMQ (reference sequence). Unmatched junction bases numbered 7, after V lost 5 bases and J lost 4 bases. The data are from a study of CD8+ T cells in alopecia areata. The treatment here: oral pan-JAK inhibitor, 5-10 mg twice daily. Extracted from the samples, RNA was reverse transcribed into cDNA to serve as the sequencing template. Measured with immunoSEQ multiplex PCR; TCRdb has only the in-frame clones, and not every one. The sample includes some 190,000 clones, 51% of them seen just once.

V usage is TRBV13 and J usage is TRBJ1-1; the match to TRBD1 covers 10 bases. The source was CD8+ T cells sorted from blood, collected around week 54, from a patient treated with tofacitinib. The clonotype comes from a human donor with alopecia areata. In DNA, the CDR3 is TGTGCCAGCAGCCCGCTAGGGGACAGGGGCACTGAAGCTTTCTTT. Residues: CASSPLGDRGTEAFF.